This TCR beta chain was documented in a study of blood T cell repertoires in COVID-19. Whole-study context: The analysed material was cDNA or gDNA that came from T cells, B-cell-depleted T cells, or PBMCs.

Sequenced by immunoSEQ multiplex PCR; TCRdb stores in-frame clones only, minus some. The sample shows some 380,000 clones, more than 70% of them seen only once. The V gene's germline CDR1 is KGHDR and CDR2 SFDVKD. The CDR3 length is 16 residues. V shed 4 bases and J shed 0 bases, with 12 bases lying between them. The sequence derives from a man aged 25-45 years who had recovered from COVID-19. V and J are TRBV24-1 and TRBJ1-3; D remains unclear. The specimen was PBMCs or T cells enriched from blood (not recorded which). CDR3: CATSEAALNSGNTIYF. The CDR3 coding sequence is TGTGCCACCAGTGAAGCGGCCCTAAACTCTGGAAACACCATATATTTT.